This TCR beta chain was recovered during a study of CD4+ T cells in melanoma. V was clipped by 4 bases and J by 2 bases; unmatched bases: 17. The CDR3 consists of 19 residues. Germline V gives CDR1 SGHVS, CDR2 FNYEAQ. Clones were sequenced by immunoSEQ multiplex PCR, and TCRdb holds only the in-frame ones, with some missing. This sample has approximately 19,000 clones, with roughly 78% found just once. This TCR derives from a human donor with melanoma. The chain has TRBV7-6 and TRBJ2-5, with 9 bases lining up with TRBD2. Here the CDR3 reads CASSWRPFTLAGAQETQYF. The DNA for the CDR3 is TGTGCCAGCAGCTGGCGTCCCTTCACGTTAGCGGGGGCTCAAGAGACCCAGTACTTC.